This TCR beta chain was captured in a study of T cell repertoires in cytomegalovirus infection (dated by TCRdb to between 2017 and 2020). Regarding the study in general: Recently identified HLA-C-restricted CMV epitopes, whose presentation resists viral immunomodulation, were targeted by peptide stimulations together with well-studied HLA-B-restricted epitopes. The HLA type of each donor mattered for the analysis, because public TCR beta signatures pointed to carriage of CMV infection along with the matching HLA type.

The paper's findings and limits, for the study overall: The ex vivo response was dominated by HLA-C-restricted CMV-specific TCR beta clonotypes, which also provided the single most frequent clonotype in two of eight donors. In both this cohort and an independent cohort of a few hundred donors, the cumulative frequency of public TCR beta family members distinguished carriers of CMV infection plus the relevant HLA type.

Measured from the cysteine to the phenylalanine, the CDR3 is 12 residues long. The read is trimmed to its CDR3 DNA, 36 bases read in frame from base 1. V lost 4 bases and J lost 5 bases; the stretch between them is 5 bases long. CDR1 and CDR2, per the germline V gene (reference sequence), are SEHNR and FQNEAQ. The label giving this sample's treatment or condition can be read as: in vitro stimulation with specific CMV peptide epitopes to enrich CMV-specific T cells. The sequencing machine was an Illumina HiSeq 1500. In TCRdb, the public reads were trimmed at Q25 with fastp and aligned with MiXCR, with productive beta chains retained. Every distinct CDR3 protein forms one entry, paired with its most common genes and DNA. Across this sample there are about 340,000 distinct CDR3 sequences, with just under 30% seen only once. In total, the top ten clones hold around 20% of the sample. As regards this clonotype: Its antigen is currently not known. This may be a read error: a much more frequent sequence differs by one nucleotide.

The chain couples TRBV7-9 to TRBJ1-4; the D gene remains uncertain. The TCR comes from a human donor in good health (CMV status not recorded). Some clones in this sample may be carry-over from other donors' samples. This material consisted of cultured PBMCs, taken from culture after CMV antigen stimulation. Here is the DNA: TGTGCCAGCAGCTCATACAATGAAAAACTGTTTTTT. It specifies CASSSYNEKLFF.